The 6 T cell receptor beta chains below come from one sample, sequenced in a study of cytomegalovirus exposure and HLA in healthy donors (dated by TCRdb to about 2017). Receptors were amplified or captured by the immunoSEQ multiplex PCR assay. For the multiplex PCR, a mixture combining 60 forward primers for TCR Vbeta segments and 13 reverse primers for TCR Jbeta segments was used. The table was pulled from immuneACCESS by TCRdb, which kept in-frame rearrangements only. Such tables lose some clones; where checked, under half of the loss comes from unresolved V genes, and the rest has no known cause. This sample holds about 120,000 clones; 65% to 80% were observed only once. In total, the top ten clones hold around 0.92% of the sample. Sequencing was done on a sample of PBMCs. The receptors originated from a human donor in good health.

This chain joins TRBV9 and TRBJ2-1; maybe TRBD1 (7 bases). The CDR3 sequence is 15 residues long. V was clipped by 3 bases and J by 4 bases, with 14 bases between them. Per germline, CDR1 SGDLS and CDR2 YYNGEE. CDR3 sequence (DNA): TGTGCCAGCAGCGCGCGGGACAGATTATACAATGAGCAGTTCTTC. It codes for CASSARDRLYNEQFF.

The chain joins TRBV28 to TRBJ1-1; possibly TRBD1 for D (5 bases). The CDR3 is 13 residues long. From germline, CDR1 is MDHEN and CDR2 SYDVKM. The V gene lost 3 bases and the J gene lost 10 bases, with 15 bases spanning the gap. The CDR3 DNA is TGTGCCAGCAGTTTCCGCACGGGGGTTAGAGCTTTCTTT. Protein sequence: CASSFRTGVRAFF.

The V and J genes are TRBV6-5 and TRBJ1-2; D remains unclear. The CDR3 sequence is 13 residues long. Germline-derived CDR1 and CDR2 are MNHEY and SVGAGI. Trimming removed 0 bases from V and 9 bases from J, with 11 bases in between. The chain's CDR3 is CASSYSSSDSYTF. CDR3 bases: TGTGCCAGCAGTTACTCGAGTTCAGACAGCTACACCTTC.

The CDR3 loop reads CASSSWGESAEAFF. DNA of the CDR3: TGTGCCAGCAGTTCGTGGGGGGAATCAGCTGAAGCTTTCTTT. The chain joins TRBV6-6 to TRBJ1-1; a weak D match, TRBD1 (5 bases). Trimming cost V 4 bases and J 6 bases, with 15 bases left between them. CDR3 length equals 14 residues. CDR1 is MNHNY and CDR2 is SVGAGI in the germline V gene (reference sequence).

The chain links TRBV5-4 to TRBJ1-5; weak D call: TRBD1 (6 bases). The CDR3 extends over 15 amino acids. V was trimmed by 1 base and J by 4 bases, leaving 12 bases between them. Germline CDR1 SGHNT, CDR2 YYREEE (reference sequence). The CDR3 nucleotides read TGTGCCAGCAGCTTGTCAGCAGGGGATAATCAGCCCCAGCATTTT. It codes for CASSLSAGDNQPQHF.

The chain links TRBV7-8 to TRBJ2-7; TRBD1 agrees at 10 bases. Looked up from germline, CDR1 is SGHVS and CDR2 is FQNEAQ. J lost 6 bases, V lost 4 bases, and 6 bases had no gene match. The CDR3 contains 14 residues. The CDR3 region is CASSSIRTGGEQYF. CDR3 bases: TGTGCCAGCAGCTCTATCCGGACAGGGGGCGAGCAGTACTTC.